A single sample is the source of the 5 T cell receptor beta chains below, sequenced in a study of PD-L1 blockade in urothelial cancer (dated by TCRdb to 2016 to 2017). Receptor amplification or capture employed the immunoSEQ multiplex PCR assay. TCRdb re-hosts the immuneACCESS table, in-frame sequences only. Its copies lack some clones; in the studies checked, an unresolved V gene accounts for under half of them, and the cause for the rest is not known. Within this sample are approximately 110,000 clones, with around 85% of them counted one time only. The ten biggest clones cover 2% to 2.5% of the sample. This sample comprised PBMCs, obtained around atezolizumab (anti-PD-L1) treatment. Every receptor here comes from a man aged 45-65 years with urothelial cancer.

The V and J genes are TRBV19 and TRBJ2-7, with TRBD1 as a possible D gene (7 bases). Trimming shortened V by 3 bases and J by 4 bases, and 22 bases separated the two germline ends. The germline V gene has CDR1 LNHDA and CDR2 SQIVND (reference sequence). This CDR3 is built from 17 residues. The CDR3 loop reads CASSMGGTVLYVYEQYF. In nucleotides, the CDR3 is TGTGCCAGTAGTATGGGCGGGACAGTCCTTTACGTTTACGAGCAGTACTTC.

This clone showed up just once. The V and J genes are TRBV4-2 and TRBJ2-7; TRBD2 is a possible D gene (6 bases). The V end lost 0 bases, the J end lost 4 bases, and 13 bases lay between the germline ends. Looked up from germline, CDR1 is LGHNA and CDR2 is YNFKEQ. The CDR3 length is 15 residues. The chain's CDR3 is CASSQDRAGSYEQYF. DNA for the CDR3: TGTGCCAGCAGCCAAGATAGGGCGGGGTCGTACGAGCAGTACTTC.

The chain has TRBV4-1 and TRBJ1-6; no reliable D call. This CDR3 region has 15 residues. Germline assignment: CDR1 MGHRA and CDR2 YSYEKL. V shed 3 bases and J shed 9 bases, with 15 bases lying between them. The CDR3 reads CASSHPDLSSSPLHF. In nucleotides, the CDR3 is TGCGCCAGCAGCCACCCCGACCTTAGCTCTTCACCCCTCCACTTT.

This chain joins TRBV5-1 and TRBJ2-1; D is possibly TRBD2 (6 bases). In germline, CDR1 is SGHRS, CDR2 YFSETQ. The CDR3 spans 13 residues. V lost 4 bases to trimming and J lost 12 bases, with 17 bases between them. The CDR3: CASSPWTMSAQFF. CDR3 bases: TGCGCCAGCAGCCCCTGGACTATGTCGGCGCAGTTCTTC.

As DNA, the CDR3 is TGTGCCATCGGACCCAAACTAGCGGGATCAAGCGAGCAGTACTTC. This gives the protein CAIGPKLAGSSEQYF. V is TRBV10-3 and J is TRBJ2-7; TRBD2 agrees at 10 bases. Trimming cost V 8 bases and J 6 bases; bases outside gene matches: 13. Germline lookup yields CDR1 ENHRY and CDR2 SYGVKD. This CDR3 is built from 15 residues.